One and the same sample provided the 17 T cell receptor beta chains below, sequenced in a study of T cells in localized non-small cell lung cancer. The repertoire was sequenced with immunoSEQ multiplex PCR; TCRdb's copy has only in-frame clones and lacks some. The sample has around 24,000 clones, more than 75% seen once. The material sequenced was peripheral blood, taken before any cancer treatment. The receptor source for this set is a male donor aged 60 or over with stage I squamous cell lung carcinoma.

This chain links TRBV11-1 with TRBJ2-2, with a weak D call TRBD1 (6 bases). This CDR3 is 17 amino acids long. Germline CDR1 is SGHAT and CDR2 is FQDESV (reference sequence). V dropped 1 base and J dropped 4 bases, with 16 bases sitting between them. CDR3 nucleotide sequence: TGTGCCAGCAGCTTAGAGCTACAGGGCGAGATCACCGGGGAGCTGTTTTTT. Residues: CASSLELQGEITGELFF. Drawing the rest from reference TRBV11-1 and TRBJ2-2, the complete variable domain is EAEVAQSPRYKITEKSQAVAFWCDPISGHATLYWYRQILGQGPELLVQFQDESVVDDSQLPKDRFSAERLKGVDSTLKIQPAELGDSAMYLCASSLELQGEITGELFFGEGSRLTVL.

This chain connects TRBV15 to TRBJ2-2; D is unclear. Germline CDR1 LNHNV, CDR2 YYDKDF (reference sequence). The V end was cut by 4 bases, the J end by 6 bases, with 9 bases between. The CDR3 totals 13 residues. In DNA form, the CDR3 reads TGTGCCACCAGCACAACCTTTTCCGGGGAGCTGTTTTTT. Protein sequence: CATSTTFSGELFF.

The chain links TRBV4-3 to TRBJ2-4, with TRBD2 matching 8 bases. There are 17 residues in the CDR3. Germline trimming cut 0 bases from V and 2 bases from J; bases unmatched to any gene: 6. Per the germline V gene, CDR1 is LGHNA and CDR2 is YSLEER. The CDR3 protein is CASSQDSGVSSKNIQYF. CDR3 nucleotides: TGCGCCAGCAGCCAAGATAGCGGGGTTTCATCCAAAAACATTCAGTACTTC.

This clone was observed a single time. Other DNA sequences in this specimen translate into the identical CDR3. This chain joins TRBV7-2 and TRBJ2-2; D call uncertain. Germline loops: CDR1 SGHTA, CDR2 FQGNSA. This CDR3 region has 13 residues. Trimming shortened V by 0 bases and J by 6 bases, and 5 bases separated the two germline ends. DNA for the CDR3: TGTGCCAGCAGCTTAGCGGGGTCCGGGGAGCTGTTTTTT. This encodes CASSLAGSGELFF.

This chain uses TRBV19 with TRBJ1-5, with D tentatively TRBD1 (6 bases). The V gene's germline CDR1 is LNHDA and CDR2 SQIVND (reference sequence). V lost 3 bases and J lost 5, with 17 bases in between. CDR3 length equals 16 residues. CDR3 DNA sequence: TGTGCCAGTAGTATGAAAGGGCAGGGACATTATCAGCCCCAGCATTTT. Translation gives CASSMKGQGHYQPQHF.

CDR3 in amino acids: CASSPIDAGGIYEQYF. DNA for the CDR3: TGTGCCAGCAGCCCGATCGATGCGGGGGGGATTTACGAGCAGTACTTC. The chain is built from TRBV9 and TRBJ2-7; TRBD2 aligns across 9 bases. With 4 bases clipped from V and 4 bases from J, the junction kept 12 bases outside the gene matches. The CDR3 has 16 amino acids. Germline lookup yields CDR1 SGDLS and CDR2 YYNGEE.

The V and J genes are TRBV7-2 and TRBJ2-5, with D uncertain. Germline V gene sequence: CDR1 SGHTA, CDR2 FQGNSA. Trimming left V 0 bases short and J 4 bases short, with 6 bases between. The CDR3 is 13 residues long. CDR3 in amino acids: CASSLASGETQYF. CDR3 nucleotides: TGTGCCAGCAGCTTAGCCTCCGGAGAGACCCAGTACTTC.

The V gene is TRBV18, the J gene TRBJ2-1, with TRBD2 matching over 9 bases. Germline CDR1 and CDR2: KGHSH and LQKENI. The CDR3 consists of 13 residues. Trimming removed 2 bases from V and 9 bases from J; junction bases left unmatched: 2. The CDR3, as DNA: TGTGCCAGCTCACCAGCGACTAGCGGTGAGCAGTTCTTC. It is translated as CASSPATSGEQFF.

The chain carries TRBV5-6 and TRBJ1-5; D may be TRBD1 (5 bases). The CDR3 covers 14 residues. Trimming removed 2 bases at V and 4 bases at J, with 10 bases between. Per germline, CDR1 SGHDT and CDR2 YYEEEE. The CDR3 DNA reads TGTGCCAGCAGCTTTTATCAGGGAAATCAGCCCCAGCATTTT. As protein: CASSFYQGNQPQHF.

The chain joins TRBV30 to TRBJ2-7, with a possible D match to TRBD2 (5 bases). V lost 3 bases to trimming and J lost 3 bases, with 12 bases between them. Germline V gene data show CDR1 as GTSNPN and CDR2 as SVGIG (reference sequence). This CDR3 contains 13 residues. The CDR3 nucleotides read TGTGCCTGGAGAGCGGACGTAAACTACGAGCAGTACTTC. Its translation: CAWRADVNYEQYF.

V and J are TRBV6-5 and TRBJ1-5; unclear D gene. CDR3 length: 13 amino acids. V was shortened by 6 bases and J by 0 bases, with 6 bases between the two germline ends. Germline-derived CDR1 and CDR2 are MNHEY and SVGAGI. As DNA, the CDR3 is TGTGCCAGCAGGGGATATAGCAATCAGCCCCAGCATTTT. This sequence encodes CASRGYSNQPQHF.

The chain is built from TRBV30 and TRBJ2-4; TRBD2 agrees at 10 bases. Germline values: CDR1 GTSNPN, CDR2 SVGIG (reference sequence). Trimming took 2 bases from V and 7 from J; bases not matched to a gene: 5. CDR3 length: 14 residues. The CDR3 DNA sequence: TGTGCCTGGAGTACTAGCGGGATGTCGAACATTCAGTACTTC. As protein: CAWSTSGMSNIQYF.

J is TRBJ2-7 and V is TRBV11-1, with a possible D match to TRBD1 (6 bases). The V gene's germline CDR1 is SGHAT and CDR2 FQDESV (reference sequence). The V and J ends lost 3 bases and 5 bases respectively, with 11 bases between them. The length of the CDR3 is 13 residues. DNA for the CDR3: TGTGCCAGCAGCTTTACAGGGAGCCACGAGCAGTACTTC. It encodes CASSFTGSHEQYF.

The rearrangement uses TRBV5-1 and TRBJ2-2; D is undetermined. CDR1 is SGHRS, CDR2 YFSETQ, per germline. The CDR3 is made up of 16 amino acids. V lost 0 bases to trimming and J lost 2 bases, with 11 bases between them. The chain's CDR3 is CASSLGLLINTGELFF. CDR3 DNA: TGCGCCAGCAGCTTGGGACTTCTAATAAACACCGGGGAGCTGTTTTTT.

The J gene is TRBJ2-3, the V gene TRBV10-1; D uncertain. From germline, CDR1 is WNHNN and CDR2 SYGVQD (reference sequence). The CDR3 spans 13 residues. Deletions cut 3 bases from V and 6 bases from J, with 10 bases between. Here the CDR3 DNA reads TGCGCCAGCAGTGAAATCGGGTCGGATACGCAGTATTTT. Translated: CASSEIGSDTQYF.

The rearrangement uses TRBV7-9 and TRBJ2-7, with D perhaps being TRBD1 or TRBD2 (5 bases each). This CDR3 is built from 13 residues. Trimming took off 4 bases at V and 5 bases at J, with 12 bases between the two ends. Germline V gene lookup returns CDR1 SEHNR and CDR2 FQNEAQ (reference sequence). CDR3 in DNA: TGTGCCAGCAGCTGGGACGGATCGGACGAGCAGTACTTC. This codes for CASSWDGSDEQYF.

A single count supports this clone. This chain connects TRBV19 to TRBJ1-1; D is perhaps TRBD1 (5 bases). The CDR3 is 14 amino acids. V was shortened by 1 base and J by 8 bases, with 14 bases between the two germline ends. Germline assignment: CDR1 LNHDA and CDR2 SQIVND (reference sequence). The CDR3 protein is CASSIATTDSEAFF. CDR3 bases: TGTGCCAGTAGTATAGCCACTACCGACAGCGAAGCTTTCTTT. Together with reference TRBV19 and TRBJ1-1, the CDR3 gives the full variable domain: DGGITQSPKYLFRKEGQNVTLSCEQNLNHDAMYWYRQDPGQGLRLIYYSQIVNDFQKGDIAEGYSVSREKKESFPLTVTSAQKNPTAFYLCASSIATTDSEAFFGQGTRLTVV.